This paragraph reports one TCR beta chain. In germline, CDR1 is MNHEY, CDR2 SMNVEV (reference sequence). Between the trimmed V and J ends, which lost 3 bases and 4 bases, there was a span of 12 bases. CDR3 length: 14 amino acids. The data stem from a study of blood T cell repertoires in COVID-19. As for the study in general: The cDNA or gDNA used as material had been derived from T cells, B-cell-depleted T cells, or PBMCs.

Original data processing: Cell counts per sample came from amplifying reference gene primers. Clones were sequenced by immunoSEQ multiplex PCR, and TCRdb holds only the in-frame ones, with some missing. For V, J and clone size, that table is used; D and trimming come from the DNA. Among about 49,000 clones listed, over 70% were seen once. Seattle cases were enrolled at active infection and followed longitudinally. Sequenced material: peripheral blood. This sequence joins TRBV27 and TRBJ2-5, with D hard to call. This receptor was taken from an elderly woman with COVID-19, enrolled during active disease. CDR3 bases: TGTGCCAGCAGTTTTGCCGGAGTGGGAGAGACCCAGTACTTC. Its protein product is CASSFAGVGETQYF.